Listed below are T cell receptor beta chains from one sample, sequenced in a study of cytomegalovirus exposure and HLA in healthy donors. Sequenced by immunoSEQ multiplex PCR; TCRdb stores in-frame clones only, minus some. The sample lists about 160,000 clones, about 85% seen once, with around 2.4% in the top ten. The sequenced sample consisted of PBMCs. These receptors all come from a man between 25 and 39 years old in good health and CMV-seropositive. Both conserved end residues are part of each CDR3. A D gene is named only where the DNA matches it firmly. Clone sizes are given selectively: once, few, many, or a class where the clone is expanded.

d_call j_call clone_size cdr3_length v_call cdr3_nt cdr3_aa
. TRBJ2-5 few 13 TRBV7-3 TGTGCCAGCAGCTTAGGGACTCAAGAGACCCAGTACTTC CASSLGTQETQYF
TRBD2 TRBJ2-7 . 15 TRBV7-3 TGTGCCAGCAGCTTTGGCGCGGGGGACCGGTACGAGCAGTACTTC CASSFGAGDRYEQYF
TRBD2 TRBJ2-7 many 15 TRBV7-8 TGTGCCAGCAGCTTATGGAGCGGGGGGACCTACGAGCAGTACTTC CASSLWSGGTYEQYF
. TRBJ2-2 . 15 TRBV21-1 TGTGCCAGCAGCAATCGGACAGGGGGCACCGGGGAGCTGTTTTTT CASSNRTGGTGELFF
. TRBJ2-3 . 14 TRBV7-3 TGTGCCAGCAGCTTAAATAGCGGTGGGGGTACGCAGTATTTT CASSLNSGGGTQYF
. TRBJ2-7 . 13 TRBV5-4 TGTGCCAGCAGCTTGCCAGGGACCTACGAGCAGTACTTC CASSLPGTYEQYF
TRBD1 TRBJ1-1 . 17 TRBV19 TGTGCCAGTAGTATACAGGGCCATCAGGGGGCGAACACTGAAGCTTTCTTT CASSIQGHQGANTEAFF
. TRBJ1-4 . 15 TRBV19 TGTGCCAGTAGTACTAGACAGCCTTCTAATGAAAAACTGTTTTTT CASSTRQPSNEKLFF
TRBD1 TRBJ2-3 once 16 TRBV5-6 TGTGCCAGCAGCTTGGAGCAGGGGGCCGCCACAGATACGCAGTATTTT CASSLEQGAATDTQYF
. TRBJ1-5 . 14 TRBV30 TGTGCCTGGTCCAGGCTGAATAGCAATCAGCCCCAGCATTTT CAWSRLNSNQPQHF
TRBD2 TRBJ2-6 . 16 TRBV9 TGTGCCAGCCGACGGGGGGTGGGCTCCGGGGCCAACGTCCTGACTTTC CASRRGVGSGANVLTF
. TRBJ2-7 few 19 TRBV7-2 TGTGCCAGCAGCTTAAGCTCTATGGCCCCGGGACAAAGATCCTACGAGCAGTACTTC CASSLSSMAPGQRSYEQYF
. TRBJ2-7 . 13 TRBV5-6 TGTGCCAGCAGCGCCGGGAAATCCTACGAGCAGTACTTC CASSAGKSYEQYF
TRBD1 TRBJ2-7 . 14 TRBV29-1 TGCAGCGTGAGGCCCCGACAGGGGACTGGAGAGCAGTACTTC CSVRPRQGTGEQYF